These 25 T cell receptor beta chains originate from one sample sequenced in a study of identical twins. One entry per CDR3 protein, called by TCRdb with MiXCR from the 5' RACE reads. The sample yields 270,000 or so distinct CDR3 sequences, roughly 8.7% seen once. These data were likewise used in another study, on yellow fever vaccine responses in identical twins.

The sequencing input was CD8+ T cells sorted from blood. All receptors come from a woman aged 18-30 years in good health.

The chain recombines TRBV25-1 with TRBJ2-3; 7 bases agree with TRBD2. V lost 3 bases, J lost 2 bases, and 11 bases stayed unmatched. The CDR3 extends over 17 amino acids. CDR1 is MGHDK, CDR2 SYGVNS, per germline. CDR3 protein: CASSDFERGQITDTQYF. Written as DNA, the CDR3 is TGTGCCAGCAGTGATTTCGAGCGGGGCCAGATCACAGATACGCAGTATTTT.

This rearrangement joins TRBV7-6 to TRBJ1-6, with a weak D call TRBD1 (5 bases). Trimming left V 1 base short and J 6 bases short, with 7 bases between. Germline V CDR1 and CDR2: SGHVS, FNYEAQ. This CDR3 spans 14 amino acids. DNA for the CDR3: TGTGCCAGCAGCTTAGGGGGGGGTAATTCACCCCTCCACTTT. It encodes CASSLGGGNSPLHF.

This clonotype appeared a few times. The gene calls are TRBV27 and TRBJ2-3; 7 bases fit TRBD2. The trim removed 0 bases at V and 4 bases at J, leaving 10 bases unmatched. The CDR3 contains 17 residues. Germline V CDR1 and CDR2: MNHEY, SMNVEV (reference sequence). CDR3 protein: CASSLSGGRTGPDTQYF. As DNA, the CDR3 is TGTGCCAGCAGTTTATCGGGAGGGAGGACCGGCCCAGATACGCAGTATTTT.

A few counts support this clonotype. The CDR3 coding sequence is TGTGCCAGCACCGGGGGGGCTAGCGGGAGGGCCTCAAGCACAGATACGCAGTATTTT. Its protein product is CASTGGASGRASSTDTQYF. The chain employs TRBV12-3 or TRBV12-4 and TRBJ2-3, with 12 bases identical to TRBD2. The V gene end was trimmed by 7 bases and the J gene end by 0 bases; junction bases not matched to a gene: 14. The CDR3 runs 19 residues.

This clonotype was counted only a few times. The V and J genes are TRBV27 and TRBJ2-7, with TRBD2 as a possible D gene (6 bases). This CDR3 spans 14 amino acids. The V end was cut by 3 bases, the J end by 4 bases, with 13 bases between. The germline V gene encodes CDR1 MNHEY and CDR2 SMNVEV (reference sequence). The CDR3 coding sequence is TGTGCCAGCAGTTTCCGGGAGAGCGGGTACGAGCAGTACTTC. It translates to CASSFRESGYEQYF.

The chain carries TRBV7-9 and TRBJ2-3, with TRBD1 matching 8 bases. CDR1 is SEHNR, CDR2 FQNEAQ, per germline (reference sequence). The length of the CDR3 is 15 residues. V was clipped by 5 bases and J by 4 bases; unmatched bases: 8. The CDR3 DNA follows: TGTGCCAGCAGCAGACAGGGGAGAAGGGCAGATACGCAGTATTTT. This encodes CASSRQGRRADTQYF.

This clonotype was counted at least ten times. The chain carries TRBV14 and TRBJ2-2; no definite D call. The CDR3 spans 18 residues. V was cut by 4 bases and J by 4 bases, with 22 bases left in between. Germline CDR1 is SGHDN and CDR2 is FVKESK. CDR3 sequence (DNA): TGTGCCAGCAGCCTAGAGAACATCCGCCTCCGTGCCACCGGGGAGCTGTTTTTT. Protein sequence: CASSLENIRLRATGELFF.

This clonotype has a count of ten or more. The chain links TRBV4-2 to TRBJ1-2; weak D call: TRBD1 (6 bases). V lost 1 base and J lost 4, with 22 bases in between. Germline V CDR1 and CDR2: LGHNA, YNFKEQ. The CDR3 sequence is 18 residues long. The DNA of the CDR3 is TGTGCCAGCAGCCAAGTCGGGTCAGGGGACAACTTCTTCTATGGCTACACCTTC. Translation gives CASSQVGSGDNFFYGYTF.

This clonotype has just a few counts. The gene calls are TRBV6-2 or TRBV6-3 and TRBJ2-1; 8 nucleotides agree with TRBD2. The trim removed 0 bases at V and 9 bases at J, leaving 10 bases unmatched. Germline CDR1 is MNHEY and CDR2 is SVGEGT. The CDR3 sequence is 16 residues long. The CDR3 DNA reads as TGTGCCAGCAGTTACTCGACCGGGAGGGCCTGGGGTGAGCAGTTCTTC. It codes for CASSYSTGRAWGEQFF.

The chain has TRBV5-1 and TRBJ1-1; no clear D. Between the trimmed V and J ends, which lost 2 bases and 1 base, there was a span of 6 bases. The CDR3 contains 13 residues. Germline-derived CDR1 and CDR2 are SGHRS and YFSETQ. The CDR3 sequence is CASSFDWNTEAFF. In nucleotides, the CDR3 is TGCGCCAGCAGCTTCGATTGGAACACTGAAGCTTTCTTT.

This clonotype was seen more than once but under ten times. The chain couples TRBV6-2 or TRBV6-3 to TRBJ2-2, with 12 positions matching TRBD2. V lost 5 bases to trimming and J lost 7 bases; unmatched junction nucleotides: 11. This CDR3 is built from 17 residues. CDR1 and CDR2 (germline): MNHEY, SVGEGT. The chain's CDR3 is CASSPTSGSFIVGELFF. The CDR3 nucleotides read TGTGCCAGCAGTCCGACTAGCGGGAGTTTTATCGTCGGGGAGCTGTTTTTT.

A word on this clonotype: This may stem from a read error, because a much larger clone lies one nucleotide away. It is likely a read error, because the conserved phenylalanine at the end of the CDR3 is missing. CDR3 DNA sequence: TGCGCCAGCAGCGGCCGACAGGGGGCGGACAATGAGCAGTTCTAC. It specifies CASSGRQGADNEQFY. This rearrangement joins TRBV5-1 to TRBJ2-1; 10 nucleotides agree with TRBD1. Germline V gene lookup returns CDR1 SGHRS and CDR2 YFSETQ. CDR3 size: 15 residues. J was trimmed by 5 bases and V by 4 bases; bases with no gene match: 6.

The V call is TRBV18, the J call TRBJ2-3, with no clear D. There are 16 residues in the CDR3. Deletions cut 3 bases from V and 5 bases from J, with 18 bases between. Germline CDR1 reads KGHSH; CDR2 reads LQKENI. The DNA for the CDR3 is TGTGCCAGCTCACCCCCCCAGGAAATCCTCGTAGATACGCAGTATTTT. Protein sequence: CASSPPQEILVDTQYF.

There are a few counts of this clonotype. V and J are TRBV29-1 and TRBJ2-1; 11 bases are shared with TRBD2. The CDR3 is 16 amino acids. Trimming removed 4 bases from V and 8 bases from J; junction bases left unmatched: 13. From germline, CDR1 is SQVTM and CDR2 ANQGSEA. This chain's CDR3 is CSVAAPLAGVSDEQFF. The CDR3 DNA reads TGCAGCGTTGCTGCCCCACTAGCGGGAGTTAGCGATGAGCAGTTCTTC.

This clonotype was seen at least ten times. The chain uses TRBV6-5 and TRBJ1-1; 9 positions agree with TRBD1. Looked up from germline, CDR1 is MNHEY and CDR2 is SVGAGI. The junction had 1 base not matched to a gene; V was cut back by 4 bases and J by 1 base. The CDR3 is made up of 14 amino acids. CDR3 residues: CASSSDRGNTEAFF. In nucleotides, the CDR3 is TGTGCCAGCAGTTCGGACAGGGGGAACACTGAAGCTTTCTTT.

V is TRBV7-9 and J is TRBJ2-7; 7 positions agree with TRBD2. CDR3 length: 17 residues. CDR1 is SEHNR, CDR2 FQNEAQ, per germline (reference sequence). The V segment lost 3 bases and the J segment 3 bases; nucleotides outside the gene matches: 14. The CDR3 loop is CASSFGASGNGGYEQYF. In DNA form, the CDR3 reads TGTGCCAGCAGCTTTGGAGCTAGCGGAAACGGGGGCTACGAGCAGTACTTC. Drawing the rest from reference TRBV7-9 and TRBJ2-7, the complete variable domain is DTGVSQNPRHKITKRGQNVTFRCDPISEHNRLYWYRQTLGQGPEFLTYFQNEAQLEKSRLLSDRFSAERPKGSFSTLEIQRTEQGDSAMYLCASSFGASGNGGYEQYFGPGTRLTVT.

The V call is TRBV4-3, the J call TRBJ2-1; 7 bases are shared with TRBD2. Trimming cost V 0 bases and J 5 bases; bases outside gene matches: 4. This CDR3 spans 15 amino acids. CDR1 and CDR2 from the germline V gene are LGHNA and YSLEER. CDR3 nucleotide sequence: TGCGCCAGCAGCCAAGAGCGGGAGTTAAACAATGAGCAGTTCTTC. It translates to CASSQERELNNEQFF.

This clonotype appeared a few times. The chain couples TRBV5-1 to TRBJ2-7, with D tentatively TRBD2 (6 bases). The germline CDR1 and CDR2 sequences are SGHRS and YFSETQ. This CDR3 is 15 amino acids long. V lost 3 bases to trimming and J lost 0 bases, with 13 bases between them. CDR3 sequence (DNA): TGCGCCAGCAGCTACGGACGGGAGAGCTCCTACGAGCAGTACTTC. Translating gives CASSYGRESSYEQYF.

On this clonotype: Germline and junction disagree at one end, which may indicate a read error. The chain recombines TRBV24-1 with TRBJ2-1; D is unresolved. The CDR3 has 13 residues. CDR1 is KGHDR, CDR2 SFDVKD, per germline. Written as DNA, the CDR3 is TGTGCCACCAGTGACTACCCCACTACCGAGCGGTTCTTC. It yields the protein CATSDYPTTERFF.

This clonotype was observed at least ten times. The CDR3 loop is CSIRTQRNTGELFF. CDR3 DNA: TGCAGCATCCGGACCCAGCGAAACACCGGGGAGCTGTTTTTT. This rearrangement joins TRBV29-1 to TRBJ2-2; D unresolved. The V end lost 8 bases, the J end lost 2 bases, and 15 bases lay between the germline ends. The germline CDR1 and CDR2 sequences are SQVTM and ANQGSEA. The CDR3 is 14 residues long.

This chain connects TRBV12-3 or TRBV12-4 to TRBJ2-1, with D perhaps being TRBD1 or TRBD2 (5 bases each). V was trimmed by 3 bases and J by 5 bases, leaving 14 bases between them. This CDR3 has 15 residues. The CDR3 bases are TGTGCCAGCAGTTTTGGGGGTTTGGGCCACAATGAGCAGTTCTTC. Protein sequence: CASSFGGLGHNEQFF.

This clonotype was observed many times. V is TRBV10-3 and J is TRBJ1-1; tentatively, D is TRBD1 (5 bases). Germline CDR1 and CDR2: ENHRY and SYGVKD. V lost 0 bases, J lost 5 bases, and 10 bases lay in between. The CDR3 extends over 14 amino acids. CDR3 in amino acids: CAISESSGGTEAFF. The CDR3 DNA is TGTGCCATCAGTGAGTCCTCGGGGGGAACTGAAGCTTTCTTT.

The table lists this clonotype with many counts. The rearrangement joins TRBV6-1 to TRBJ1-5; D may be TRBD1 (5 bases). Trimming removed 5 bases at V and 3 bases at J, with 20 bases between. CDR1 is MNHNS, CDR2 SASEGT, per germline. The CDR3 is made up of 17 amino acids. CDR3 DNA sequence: TGTGCCAGCAGTCCCACACACCCAGACAGCAACAATCAGCCCCAGCATTTT. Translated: CASSPTHPDSNNQPQHF.

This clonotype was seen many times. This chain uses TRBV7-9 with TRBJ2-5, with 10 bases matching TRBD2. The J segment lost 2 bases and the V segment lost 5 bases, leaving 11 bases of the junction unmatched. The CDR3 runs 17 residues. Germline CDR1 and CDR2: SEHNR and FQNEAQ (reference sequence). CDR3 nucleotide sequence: TGTGCCAGCAGCCCTAGGGCTAGCGGGGGTAATCAAGAGACCCAGTACTTC. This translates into CASSPRASGGNQETQYF. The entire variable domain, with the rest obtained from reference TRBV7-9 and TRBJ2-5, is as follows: DTGVSQNPRHKITKRGQNVTFRCDPISEHNRLYWYRQTLGQGPEFLTYFQNEAQLEKSRLLSDRFSAERPKGSFSTLEIQRTEQGDSAMYLCASSPRASGGNQETQYFGPGTRLLVL.

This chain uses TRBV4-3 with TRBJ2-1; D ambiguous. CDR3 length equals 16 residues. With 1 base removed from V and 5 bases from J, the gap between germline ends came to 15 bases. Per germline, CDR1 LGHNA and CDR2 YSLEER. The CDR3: CASSQGTNDPNNEQFF. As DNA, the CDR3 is TGCGCCAGCAGCCAAGGCACTAACGACCCTAACAATGAGCAGTTCTTC.